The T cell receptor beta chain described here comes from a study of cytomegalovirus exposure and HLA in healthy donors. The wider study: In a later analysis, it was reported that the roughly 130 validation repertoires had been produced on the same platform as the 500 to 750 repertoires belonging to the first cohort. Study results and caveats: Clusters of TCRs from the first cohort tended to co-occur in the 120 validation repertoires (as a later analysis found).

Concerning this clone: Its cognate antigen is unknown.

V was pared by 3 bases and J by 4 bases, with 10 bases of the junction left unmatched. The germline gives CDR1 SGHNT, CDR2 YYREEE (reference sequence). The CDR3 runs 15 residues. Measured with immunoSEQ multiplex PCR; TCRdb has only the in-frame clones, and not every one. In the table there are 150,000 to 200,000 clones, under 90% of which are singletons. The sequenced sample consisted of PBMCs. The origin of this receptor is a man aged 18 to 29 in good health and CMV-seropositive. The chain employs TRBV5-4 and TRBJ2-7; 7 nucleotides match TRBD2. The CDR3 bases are TGTGCCAGCAGCTCCCAGCGGGATCTAGGGTACGAGCAGTACTTC. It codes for CASSSQRDLGYEQYF. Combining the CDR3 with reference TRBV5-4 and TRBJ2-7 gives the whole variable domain ETGVTQSPTHLIKTRGQQVTLRCSSQSGHNTVSWYQQALGQGPQFIFQYYREEENGRGNFPPRFSGLQFPNYSSELNVNALELDDSALYLCASSSQRDLGYEQYFGPGTRLTVT.